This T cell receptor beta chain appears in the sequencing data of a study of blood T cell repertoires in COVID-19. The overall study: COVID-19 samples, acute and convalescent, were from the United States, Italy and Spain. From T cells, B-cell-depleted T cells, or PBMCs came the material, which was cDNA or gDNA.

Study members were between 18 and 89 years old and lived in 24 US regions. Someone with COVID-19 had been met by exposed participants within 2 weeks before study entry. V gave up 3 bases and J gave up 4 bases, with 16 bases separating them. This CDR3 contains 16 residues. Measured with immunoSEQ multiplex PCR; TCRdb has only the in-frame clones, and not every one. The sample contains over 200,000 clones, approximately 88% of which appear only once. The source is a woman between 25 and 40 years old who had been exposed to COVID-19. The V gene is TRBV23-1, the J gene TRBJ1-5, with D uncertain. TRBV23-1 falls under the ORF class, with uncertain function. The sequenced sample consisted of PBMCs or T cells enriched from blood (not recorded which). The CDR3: CASSHVTPRGNQPQHF. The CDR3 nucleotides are TGCGCCAGCAGTCACGTGACACCACGGGGAAATCAGCCCCAGCATTTT.